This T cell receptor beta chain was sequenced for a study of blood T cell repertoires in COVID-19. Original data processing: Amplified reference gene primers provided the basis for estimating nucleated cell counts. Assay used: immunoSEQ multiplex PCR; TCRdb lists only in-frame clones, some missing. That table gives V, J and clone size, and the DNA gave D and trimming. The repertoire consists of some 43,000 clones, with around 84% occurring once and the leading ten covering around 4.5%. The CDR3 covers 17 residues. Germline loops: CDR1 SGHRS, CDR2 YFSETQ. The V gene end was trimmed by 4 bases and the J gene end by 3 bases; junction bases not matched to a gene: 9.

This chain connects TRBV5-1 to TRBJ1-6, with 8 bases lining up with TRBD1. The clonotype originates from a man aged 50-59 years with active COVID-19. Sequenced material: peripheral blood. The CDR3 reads CASSPDGQGYYNSPLHF. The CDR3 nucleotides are TGCGCCAGCAGCCCGGATGGACAGGGTTACTATAATTCACCCCTCCACTTT.